Below, one T cell receptor (beta chain) is given with its context. The data derive from a study of blood T cell repertoires in COVID-19. V lost 5 bases to trimming and J lost 3 bases, with 11 bases between them. This CDR3 is 14 amino acids long. CDR1 and CDR2 (germline): SGHTA, FQGNSA. Assay used: immunoSEQ multiplex PCR; TCRdb lists only in-frame clones, some missing. The data hold 350,000 to 450,000 clones, with 80% to 95% observed a single time. V and J are TRBV7-2 and TRBJ1-3; D might be TRBD1 (5 bases). The sample taken for sequencing was PBMCs or T cells enriched from blood (not recorded which). This receptor was identified in a woman in her forties who had been exposed to COVID-19. The DNA of the CDR3 is TGTGCCAGCAGCCCGGGACTTCTTGGAAACACCATATATTTT. Its translation is CASSPGLLGNTIYF.